This TCR beta chain was retrieved from a study of blood T cell repertoires in COVID-19. On the study more broadly: Italy, Spain and the United States were the sources of the convalescent and acute COVID-19 samples. The cDNA or gDNA used as material had been derived from T cells, B-cell-depleted T cells, or PBMCs.

The CDR3 loop spans 15 amino acids. V shed 4 bases and J shed 4 bases, with 14 bases lying between them. Per germline, CDR1 SGDLS and CDR2 YYNGEE. In the original analysis: Estimates of nucleated cell counts were drawn from the amplification of reference gene primers. Profiled with immunoSEQ multiplex PCR; TCRdb holds only in-frame clones, not every one. V and J calls and clone size are as listed in that table; D and trimming were resolved from the DNA. The sample yields 150,000 to 170,000 clones, roughly 71% seen once. Sequencing was performed on peripheral blood. The source is a woman of 80 years or more with acute or convalescent COVID-19. The chain employs TRBV9 and TRBJ1-4, with D tentatively TRBD1 (6 bases). The CDR3, as DNA: TGTGCCAGCAGCATCCAACAGGGTGTTAATGAAAAACTGTTTTTT. Amino acid sequence: CASSIQQGVNEKLFF. The full variable domain, completed using reference TRBV9 and TRBJ1-4, is DSGVTQTPKHLITATGQRVTLRCSPRSGDLSVYWYQQSLDQGLQFLIQYYNGEERAKGNILERFSAQQFPDLHSELNLSSLELGDSALYFCASSIQQGVNEKLFFGSGTQLSVL.